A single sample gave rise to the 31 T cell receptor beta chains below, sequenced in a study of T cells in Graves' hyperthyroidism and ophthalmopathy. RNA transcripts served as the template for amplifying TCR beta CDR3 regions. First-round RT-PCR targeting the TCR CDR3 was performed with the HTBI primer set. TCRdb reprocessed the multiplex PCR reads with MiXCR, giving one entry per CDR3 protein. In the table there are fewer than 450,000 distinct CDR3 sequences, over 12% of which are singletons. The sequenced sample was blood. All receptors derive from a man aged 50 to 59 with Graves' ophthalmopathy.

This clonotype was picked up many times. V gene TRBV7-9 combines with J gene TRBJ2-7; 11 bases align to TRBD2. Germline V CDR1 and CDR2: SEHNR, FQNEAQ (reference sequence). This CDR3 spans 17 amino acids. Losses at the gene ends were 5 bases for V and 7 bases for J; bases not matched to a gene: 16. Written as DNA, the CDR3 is TGTGCCAGCAGCCCCCCGGGACTAGCGGTCCCAACGGGTGAGCAGTACTTC. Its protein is CASSPPGLAVPTGEQYF.

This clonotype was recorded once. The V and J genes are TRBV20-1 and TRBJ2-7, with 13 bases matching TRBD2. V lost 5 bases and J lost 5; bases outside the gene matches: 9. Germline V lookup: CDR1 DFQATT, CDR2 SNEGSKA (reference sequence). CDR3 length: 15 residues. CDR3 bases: TGCAGTGCTCCAAATCCGGGACTAGCGGGAAACGAGCAGTACTTC. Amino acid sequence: CSAPNPGLAGNEQYF.

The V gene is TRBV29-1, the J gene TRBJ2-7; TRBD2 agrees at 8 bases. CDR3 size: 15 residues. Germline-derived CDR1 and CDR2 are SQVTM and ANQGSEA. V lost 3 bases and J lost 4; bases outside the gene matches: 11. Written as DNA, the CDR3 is TGCAGCGTTGAGGGGGGCGTAGCGGGAACGTACGAGCAGTACTTC. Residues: CSVEGGVAGTYEQYF.

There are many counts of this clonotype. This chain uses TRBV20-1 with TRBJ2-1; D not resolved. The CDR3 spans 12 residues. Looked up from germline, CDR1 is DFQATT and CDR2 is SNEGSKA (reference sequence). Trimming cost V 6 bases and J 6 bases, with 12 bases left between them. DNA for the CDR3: TGCAGTGCAAGTGCTTGGCCCAATGAGCAGTTCTTC. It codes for CSASAWPNEQFF.

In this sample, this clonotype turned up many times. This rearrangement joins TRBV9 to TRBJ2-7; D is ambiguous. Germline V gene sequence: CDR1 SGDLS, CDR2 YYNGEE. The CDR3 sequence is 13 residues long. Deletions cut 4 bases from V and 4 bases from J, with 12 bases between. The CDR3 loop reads CASSQKGEYEQYF. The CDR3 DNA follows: TGTGCCAGCAGCCAAAAAGGAGAATACGAGCAGTACTTC.

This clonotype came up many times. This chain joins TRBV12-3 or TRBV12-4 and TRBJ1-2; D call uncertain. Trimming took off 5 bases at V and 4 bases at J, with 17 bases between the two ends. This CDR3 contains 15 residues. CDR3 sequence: CASSTLLGSGYGYTF. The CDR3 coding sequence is TGTGCCAGCAGTACCCTTTTGGGTTCGGGCTATGGCTACACCTTC.

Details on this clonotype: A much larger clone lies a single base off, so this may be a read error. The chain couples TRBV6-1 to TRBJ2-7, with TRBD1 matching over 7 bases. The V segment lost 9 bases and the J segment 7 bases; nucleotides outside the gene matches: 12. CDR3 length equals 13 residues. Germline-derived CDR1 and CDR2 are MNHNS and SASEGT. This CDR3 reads CASYQTGRGEQYF. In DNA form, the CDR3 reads TGTGCCAGTTACCAGACAGGGCGAGGTGAGCAGTACTTC.

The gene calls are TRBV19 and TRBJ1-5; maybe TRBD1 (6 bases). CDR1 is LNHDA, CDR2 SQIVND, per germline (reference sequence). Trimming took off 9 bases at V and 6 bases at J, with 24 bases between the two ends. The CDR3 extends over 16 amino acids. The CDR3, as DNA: TGTGCCAGCCGCCAGGGGTGGGGCAGGACCGGTCAGCCCCAGCATTTT. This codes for CASRQGWGRTGQPQHF.

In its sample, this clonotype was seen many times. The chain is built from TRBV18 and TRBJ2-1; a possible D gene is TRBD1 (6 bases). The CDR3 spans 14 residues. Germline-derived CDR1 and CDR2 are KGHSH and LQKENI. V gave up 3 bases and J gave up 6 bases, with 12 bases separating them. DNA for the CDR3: TGTGCCAGCTCACCCCGGGACACCATCAATGAGCAGTTCTTC. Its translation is CASSPRDTINEQFF.

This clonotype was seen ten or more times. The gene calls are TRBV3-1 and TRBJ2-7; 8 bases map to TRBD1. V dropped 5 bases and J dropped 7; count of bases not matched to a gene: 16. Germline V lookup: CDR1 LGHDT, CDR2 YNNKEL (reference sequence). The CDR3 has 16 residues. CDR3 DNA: TGTGCCAGCAGCTCGACAGGATTGCGACAGGGGCGAGAGCAGTACTTC. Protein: CASSSTGLRQGREQYF.

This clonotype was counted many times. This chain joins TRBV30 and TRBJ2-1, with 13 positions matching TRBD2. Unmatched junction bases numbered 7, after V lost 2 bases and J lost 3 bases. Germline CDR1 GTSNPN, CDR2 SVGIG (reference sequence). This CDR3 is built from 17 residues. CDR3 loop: CAWSISRTSGSYNEQFF. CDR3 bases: TGTGCCTGGAGTATTTCGCGGACTAGCGGGAGCTACAATGAGCAGTTCTTC.

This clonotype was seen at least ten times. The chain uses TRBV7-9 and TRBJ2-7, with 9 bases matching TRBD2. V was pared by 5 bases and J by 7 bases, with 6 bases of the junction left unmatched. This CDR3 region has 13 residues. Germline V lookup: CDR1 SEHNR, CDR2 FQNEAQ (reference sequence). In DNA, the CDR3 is TGTGCCAGCAGCCCTTCTAGCGGGACTGAGCAGTACTTC. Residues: CASSPSSGTEQYF.

CDR3 in DNA: TGCGCCAGCAGCGCGGACGAAAACACCGGGGAGCTGTTTTTT. Translation: CASSADENTGELFF. The chain has TRBV5-1 and TRBJ2-2; D gene ambiguous. With 4 bases removed from V and 2 bases from J, the gap between germline ends came to 9 bases. The CDR3 runs to 14 residues. Germline V gene sequence: CDR1 SGHRS, CDR2 YFSETQ. The full variable domain, in which reference TRBV5-1 and TRBJ2-2 provide the parts outside the CDR3, is KAGVTQTPRYLIKTRGQQVTLSCSPISGHRSVSWYQQTPGQGLQFLFEYFSETQRNKGNFPGRFSGRQFSNSRSEMNVSTLELGDSALYLCASSADENTGELFFGEGSRLTVL.

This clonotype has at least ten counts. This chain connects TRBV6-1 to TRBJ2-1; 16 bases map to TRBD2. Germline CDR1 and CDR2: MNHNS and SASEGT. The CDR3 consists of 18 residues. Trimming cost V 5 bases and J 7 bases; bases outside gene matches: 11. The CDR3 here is CASSLGLAGGPLGNEQFF. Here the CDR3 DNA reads TGTGCCAGCAGTTTGGGACTAGCGGGAGGGCCTTTGGGTAATGAGCAGTTCTTC.

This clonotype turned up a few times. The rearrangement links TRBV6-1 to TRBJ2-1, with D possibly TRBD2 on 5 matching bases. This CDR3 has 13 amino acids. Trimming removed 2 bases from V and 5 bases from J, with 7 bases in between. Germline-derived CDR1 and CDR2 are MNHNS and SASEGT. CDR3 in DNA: TGTGCCAGCAGTGAACCCGGGAACAATGAGCAGTTCTTC. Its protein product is CASSEPGNNEQFF.

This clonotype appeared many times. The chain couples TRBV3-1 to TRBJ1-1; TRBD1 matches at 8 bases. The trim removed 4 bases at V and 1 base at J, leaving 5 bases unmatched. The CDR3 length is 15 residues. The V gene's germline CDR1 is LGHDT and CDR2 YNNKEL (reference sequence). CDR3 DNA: TGTGCCAGCAGCCGTCTTGACAGGGGGAACACTGAAGCTTTCTTT. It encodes CASSRLDRGNTEAFF.

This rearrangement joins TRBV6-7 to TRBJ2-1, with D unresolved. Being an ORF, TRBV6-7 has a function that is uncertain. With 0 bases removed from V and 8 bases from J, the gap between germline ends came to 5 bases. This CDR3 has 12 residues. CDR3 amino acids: CASSYSLDEQFF. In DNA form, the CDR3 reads TGTGCCAGCAGTTACTCTCTTGATGAGCAGTTCTTC.

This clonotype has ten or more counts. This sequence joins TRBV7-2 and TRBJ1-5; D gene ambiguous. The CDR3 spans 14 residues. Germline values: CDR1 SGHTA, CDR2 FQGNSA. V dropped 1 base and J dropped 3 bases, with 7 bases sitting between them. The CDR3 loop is CASSLGPYNQPQHF. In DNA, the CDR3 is TGTGCCAGCAGCTTAGGACCGTACAATCAGCCCCAGCATTTT.

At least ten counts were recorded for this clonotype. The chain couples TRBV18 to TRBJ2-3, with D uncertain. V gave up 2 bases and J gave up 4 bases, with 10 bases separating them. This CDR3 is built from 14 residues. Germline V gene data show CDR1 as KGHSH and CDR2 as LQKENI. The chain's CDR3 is CASSPNTLADTQYF. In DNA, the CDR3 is TGTGCCAGCTCACCAAACACCCTGGCAGATACGCAGTATTTT.

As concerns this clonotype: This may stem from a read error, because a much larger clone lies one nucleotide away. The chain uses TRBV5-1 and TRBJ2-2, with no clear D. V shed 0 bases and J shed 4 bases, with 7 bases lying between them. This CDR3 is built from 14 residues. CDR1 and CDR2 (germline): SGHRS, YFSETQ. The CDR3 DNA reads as TGCGCCAGCAGCTTGGGCAGGATCACCGGGGAGCTGTTTTTT. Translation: CASSLGRITGELFF.

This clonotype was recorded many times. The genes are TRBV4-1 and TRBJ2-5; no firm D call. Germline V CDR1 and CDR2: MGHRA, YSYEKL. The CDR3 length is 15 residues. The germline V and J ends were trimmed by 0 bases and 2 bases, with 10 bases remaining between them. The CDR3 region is CASSQEELYQETQYF. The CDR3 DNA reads TGCGCCAGCAGCCAAGAGGAACTTTATCAAGAGACCCAGTACTTC.

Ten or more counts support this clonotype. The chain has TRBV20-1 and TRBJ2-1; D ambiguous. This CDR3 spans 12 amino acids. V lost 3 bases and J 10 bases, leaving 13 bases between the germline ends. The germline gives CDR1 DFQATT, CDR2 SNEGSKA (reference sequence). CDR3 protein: CSASRQADEQFF. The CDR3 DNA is TGCAGTGCTAGCCGCCAGGCAGACGAGCAGTTCTTC.

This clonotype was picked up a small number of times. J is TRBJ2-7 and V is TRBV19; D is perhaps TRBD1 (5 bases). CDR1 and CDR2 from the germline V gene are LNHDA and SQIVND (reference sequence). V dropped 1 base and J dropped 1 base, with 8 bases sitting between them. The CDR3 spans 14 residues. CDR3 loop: CASSIGGRSYEQYF. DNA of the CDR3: TGTGCCAGTAGTATAGGGGGCCGTTCCTACGAGCAGTACTTC.

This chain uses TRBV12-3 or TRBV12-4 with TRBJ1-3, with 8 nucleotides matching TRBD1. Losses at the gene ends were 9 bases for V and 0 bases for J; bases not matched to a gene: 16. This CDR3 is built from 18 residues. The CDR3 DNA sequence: TGTGCCAGTCTTATAACCGACAGGGGCAGCCCCTCTGGAAACACCATATATTTT. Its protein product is CASLITDRGSPSGNTIYF.

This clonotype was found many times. CDR3 nucleotide sequence: TGTGCCAGCAGCGACCAGCGGGAGCCGTCCTACGAGCAGTACTTC. This sequence encodes CASSDQREPSYEQYF. The genes are TRBV7-3 and TRBJ2-7, with TRBD2 matching 8 bases. Germline trimming cut 5 bases from V and 1 base from J; bases unmatched to any gene: 7. CDR1 is SGHTA and CDR2 is FQGTGA in the germline V gene. The CDR3 length is 15 residues.

CDR3 protein: CATSRDRGARYEQYF. The CDR3 region has the DNA TGTGCCACCAGCAGAGATCGTGGGGCGAGGTACGAGCAGTACTTC. The chain has TRBV15 and TRBJ2-7; a weak D match, TRBD1 (5 bases). V gave up 0 bases and J gave up 4 bases, with 13 bases separating them. This CDR3 region has 15 residues. CDR1 is LNHNV and CDR2 is YYDKDF in the germline V gene (reference sequence).

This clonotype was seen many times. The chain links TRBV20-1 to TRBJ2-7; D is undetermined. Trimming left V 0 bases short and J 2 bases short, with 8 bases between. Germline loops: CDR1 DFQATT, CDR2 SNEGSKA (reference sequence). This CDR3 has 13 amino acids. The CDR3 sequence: CSARDLQTYEQYF. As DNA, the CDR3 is TGCAGTGCTAGAGATCTACAAACCTACGAGCAGTACTTC.

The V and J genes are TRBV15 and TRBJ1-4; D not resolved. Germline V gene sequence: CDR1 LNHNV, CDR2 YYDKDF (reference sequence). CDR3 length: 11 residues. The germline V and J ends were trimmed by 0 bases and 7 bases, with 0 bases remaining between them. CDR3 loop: CATSRDEKLFF. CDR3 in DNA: TGTGCCACCAGCAGAGATGAAAAACTGTTTTTT.

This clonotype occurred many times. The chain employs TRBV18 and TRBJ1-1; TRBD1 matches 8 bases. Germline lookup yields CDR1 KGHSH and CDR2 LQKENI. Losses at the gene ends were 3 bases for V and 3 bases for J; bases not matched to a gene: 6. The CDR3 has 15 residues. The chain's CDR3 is CASSPTQGADTEAFF. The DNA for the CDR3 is TGTGCCAGCTCACCTACTCAGGGGGCTGACACTGAAGCTTTCTTT.

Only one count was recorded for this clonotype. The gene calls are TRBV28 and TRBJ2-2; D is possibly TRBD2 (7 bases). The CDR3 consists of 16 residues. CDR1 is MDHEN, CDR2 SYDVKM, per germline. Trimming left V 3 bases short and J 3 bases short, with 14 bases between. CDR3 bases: TGTGCCAGCAGTTTTCGTGGGAGGGGGGACACCGGGGAGCTGTTTTTT. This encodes CASSFRGRGDTGELFF. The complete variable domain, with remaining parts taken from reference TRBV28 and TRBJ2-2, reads DVKVTQSSRYLVKRTGEKVFLECVQDMDHENMFWYRQDPGLGLRLIYFSYDVKMKEKGDIPEGYSVSREKKERFSLILESASTNQTSMYLCASSFRGRGDTGELFFGEGSRLTVL.

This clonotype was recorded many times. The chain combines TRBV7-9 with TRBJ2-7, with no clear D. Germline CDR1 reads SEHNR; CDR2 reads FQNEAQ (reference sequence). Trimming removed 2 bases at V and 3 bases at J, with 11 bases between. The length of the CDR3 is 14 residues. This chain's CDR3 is CASSLPGSRYEQYF. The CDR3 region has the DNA TGTGCCAGCAGCTTACCCGGATCCCGCTACGAGCAGTACTTC.